This is a list of T cell receptor beta chains from one sample in a study of control samples from healthy donors and cancer patients. Only in-frame clones appear in the TCRdb table, and some are missing; sequencing was by immunoSEQ multiplex PCR. The table shows around 86,000 clones, with roughly 90% occurring only once. The source material was PBMCs. These TCRs come from a woman aged 55-69 years with head and neck cancer. Each CDR3 is given without its conserved first and last residue. Clone size appears in some rows only: once, few, many, or a class for an expanded clone.

v_call clone_size cdr3_aa
TRBV7-2 - ASSLGGVNSPLH
TRBV9 - ASSMSLGQQGEQY
TRBV3-1/TRBV3-2 - ASSRGTSGYQETQY
TRBV9 few ASSAPEALPTAASGNTIY
TRBV19 few ASSNTAGWQGYGYT
TRBV2 - ASSEALWSTGELF
TRBV12-3/TRBV12-4 once ASRSTSGRRF
TRBV29-1 - SVAGFRETYEQY
TRBV25-1 few ASSGGLLDGYT
TRBV14 - ASSPPGGLGEKLF
TRBV5-1 - ASSFYSGTRNEQF
TRBV7-9 - ASSQGTPGLGANTEAF
TRBV11-2 - ASSSRLARYNEQF
TRBV18 - ASSGPGGYT
TRBV5-4 - ASSYHMETQY
TRBV19 - ASSIANRGFNTEAF
TRBV7-3 - ASSLRGAKTEAF
TRBV6-2/TRBV6-3 - ASRPPGVETQY
TRBV9 - ASSTTGTGALGEQY
TRBV4-3 - ASSQGIAIEETQY
TRBV6-5 - ASRTTNTEAF
TRBV5-4 - ASSPEMVAGDFTDTQY
TRBV6-1 - ASSDYGTYNEQF
TRBV6-2/TRBV6-3 - ASSYVRSRTDTQY
TRBV3-1/TRBV3-2 - ASSQGAGGPPEY
TRBV10-3 - AITGERSGKNEQY
TRBV5-5 - ASSLAQMDRNYNQPQH
TRBV6-2/TRBV6-3 - ASSYLVGQPQH
TRBV19 - ASGGAGKNTEAF
TRBV28 - ASGGYGYT
TRBV6-2/TRBV6-3 - ASSKRLAEYNEQF
TRBV30 - AWRGYYNEQF
TRBV3-1/TRBV3-2 once ASSQCGLNSGNTIY
TRBV20-1 - SAAWHEKLF
TRBV9 few ASSPRAGNTIY
TRBV28 - ASSSTINTEAF
TRBV5-6 - ASSFGGETYEQY
TRBV9 few ASSPSILSYGYT
TRBV29-1 - SVLTSGRVTGELF
TRBV7-9 - ASSLGQGYPGDTEAF
TRBV3-1/TRBV3-2 - ASSQAGGTGYDEQY
TRBV2 - ASRLIRGLGTEAF
TRBV5-1 - ASSSPRVRDTQY
TRBV10-3 - AIGKVTGELF
TRBV2 - ASQVLDSNQPQH
TRBV4-1 few ASSRSYRVESYNSPLH
TRBV12-3/TRBV12-4 - ASSFLYEQY
TRBV7-9 - ASSLGGPGNTIY
TRBV20-1 - SASGVGAGDYEQY
TRBV30 - AWTWGQGSGEQY